Given below is one T cell receptor (beta chain) in context. The target of this receptor is not known. No base qualities exist here, and no much larger clone lies one base off it. The data derive from a study of PD-1 blockade in mismatch repair-deficient tumors (dated by TCRdb to the late 2010s). For context, the study as a whole: Between late 2013 and late 2016, approximately 90 consecutive patients with 12 mismatch repair-deficient cancer types, all previously treated and progressing, were enrolled in the trial. Tumor-associated T cell clones were tracked in the peripheral blood of patients responding to PD-1 blockade by deep sequencing of TCR CDR3 regions.

The receptor library was made with the immunoSEQ multiplex PCR assay. The table comes from immuneACCESS by way of TCRdb, which keeps in-frame sequences with V and J called. Part of the clones is missing from these tables; in studies checked, under half for an unresolved V gene and the rest for unknown reasons. This sample gives some 100,000 clones in total; roughly four fifths of them show up just once. The ten largest make up around 6.9% of the sample. What the study reported, not specific to this receptor: After pembrolizumab, tumor-resident clones, which were often undetectable in blood before treatment, expanded rapidly and then contracted, generally ahead of radiologic responses.

For every enrolled patient, mismatch repair deficiency was confirmed by either polymerase chain reaction or immunohistochemistry. TCR sequencing was carried out for a few patients who responded to pembrolizumab therapy. The phase II trial prospectively evaluated PD-1 blockade with pembrolizumab in advanced mismatch repair-deficient cancers, independent of tissue of origin. Peripheral blood T cell samples were collected serially, before PD-1 blockade began and at several time points afterward. Blood sampling time points were reported as weeks after the first dose of pembrolizumab. Taken from cysteine to phenylalanine, the CDR3 has 13 residues. Kept here is only the CDR3 DNA, which spans 39 bases and is read in frame from base 1. The germline V gene encodes CDR1 SNHLY and CDR2 FYNNEI. Trimming removed 5 bases from V and 1 base from J, leaving 8 bases between the germline ends.

Specimen: peripheral blood, collected 36 weeks after starting pembrolizumab. This TCR was recovered from an adult with mismatch repair-deficient cancer. Rearrangement joined TRBV2 to TRBJ1-1; tentative D gene TRBD1, with 5 bases matching. The CDR3 region has the sequence CASSLRGNTEAFF. At the DNA level, the sequence is TGTGCCAGCAGTCTAAGGGGGAACACTGAAGCTTTCTTT. The CDR3 plus the reference TRBV2 and TRBJ1-1 genes for the other parts give the full variable domain: EPEVTQTPSHQVTQMGQEVILRCVPISNHLYFYWYRQILGQKVEFLVSFYNNEISEKSEIFDDQFSVERPDGSNFTLKIRSTKLEDSAMYFCASSLRGNTEAFFGQGTRLTVV.